Included here is one TCR beta chain sequence, with context. CDR1 SGHTA and CDR2 FQGNSA come from the germline V gene. The V gene lost 6 bases and the J gene lost 7 bases, with 15 bases spanning the gap. This CDR3 spans 14 amino acids. The data derive from a study of preoperative IRX-2 immunotherapy in early breast cancer. Sequenced by immunoSEQ multiplex PCR; TCRdb stores in-frame clones only, minus some. Of roughly 45,000 clones listed, roughly 94% are singletons. Treatment reported: preoperative locoregional IRX-2 cytokine immunotherapy. Patients received preoperative, locoregional IRX-2 cytokine immunotherapy in a phase Ib study.

This TCR was recovered from a human donor with breast cancer. This chain joins TRBV7-2 and TRBJ1-4; weak D call: TRBD1 (5 bases). The material sequenced was tumor tissue, taken after IRX-2 immunotherapy. The CDR3 spells CASRVGTGGEKLFF. In nucleotides, the CDR3 is TGTGCCAGCAGGGTCGGTACAGGCGGTGAAAAACTGTTTTTT.